Listed below are T cell receptor beta chains from one sample, sequenced in a study of shared clonotypes between healthy human individuals. Assay: immunoSEQ multiplex PCR; the TCRdb copy retains only in-frame clones and omits some. The sample shows 2 million to 2.5 million clones, approximately 96% of them seen only once. Sequenced sample: naive CD4+ T cells sorted from blood. These receptors all come from a man aged 18 to 30 in good health. The CDR3 runs from the conserved cysteine through the conserved F or W. The order of the fields is clone size, D gene, V gene, J gene, CDR3 protein, CDR3 DNA. D genes are given only for firm matches. Rows may omit the clone size; those that give it use once, few, many or a size class.

NA	NA	TRBV10-3	TRBJ1-3	CAISGGGGAVPGNTIYF	TGTGCCATCAGTGGTGGGGGGGGCGCGGTTCCCGGAAACACCATATATTTT
NA	NA	TRBV6-1	TRBJ2-5	CASTLPWMGTQYF	TGTGCCAGCACCCTCCCCTGGATGGGGACCCAGTACTTC
NA	NA	TRBV6-5	TRBJ1-3	CASSSGHSGNTIYF	TGTGCCAGCAGTTCGGGACACAGCGGAAACACCATATATTTT
NA	NA	TRBV28	TRBJ1-5	CASYGQNNQPQHF	TGTGCCAGCTACGGACAGAACAATCAGCCCCAGCATTTT
NA	TRBD1	TRBV5-1	TRBJ2-1	CASSITGQEYNEQFF	TGCGCCAGCAGCATTACGGGACAGGAGTACAATGAGCAGTTCTTC
NA	NA	TRBV5-4	TRBJ2-7	CASSVTIQSSYEQYF	TGTGCCAGCAGCGTGACCATTCAATCCTCCTACGAGCAGTACTTC
NA	NA	TRBV6-5	TRBJ2-5	CASSSTQRTQYF	TGTGCCAGCAGTTCCACCCAGCGGACCCAGTACTTC
once	TRBD1	TRBV2	TRBJ1-1	CASSNRDRENTEAFF	TGTGCCAGCAGCAACCGGGACAGGGAGAACACTGAAGCTTTCTTT
NA	NA	TRBV28	TRBJ2-4	CASSPSRAGEGIQYF	TGTGCCAGCAGCCCCAGCAGGGCAGGAGAAGGCATTCAGTACTTC
NA	NA	TRBV4-1	TRBJ1-2	CASSQRGLGANYGYTF	TGCGCCAGCAGCCAAAGGGGCTTGGGGGCTAACTATGGCTACACCTTC
NA	NA	TRBV10-3	TRBJ1-2	CAIERGNGYTF	TGTGCCATCGAACGAGGGAATGGCTACACCTTC
NA	NA	TRBV18	TRBJ2-1	CASSPGGPSYNEQFF	TGTGCCAGCTCACCGGGGGGGCCCTCCTACAATGAGCAGTTCTTC
NA	NA	TRBV10-3	TRBJ1-2	CATTGTHYGYTF	TGTGCCACAACCGGGACACACTATGGCTACACCTTC
NA	NA	TRBV6-1	TRBJ1-2	CASSEIEGWKIRANYGYTF	TGTGCCAGCAGTGAAATAGAGGGTTGGAAAATTCGAGCTAACTATGGCTACACCTTC
NA	NA	TRBV7-9	TRBJ2-5	CASSLEETGQETQYF	TGTGCCAGCAGCTTAGAAGAGACAGGACAAGAGACCCAGTACTTC
once	NA	TRBV11-3	TRBJ2-2	CASSRGPTPGELFF	TGTGCCAGCAGCCGTGGTCCAACACCAGGGGAGCTGTTTTTT
NA	TRBD2	TRBV5-6	TRBJ2-7	CASGDFRLAASYEQYF	TGTGCCAGCGGCGACTTTCGGCTAGCGGCTTCCTACGAGCAGTACTTC
NA	NA	TRBV7-9	TRBJ1-2	CASSLVYPSEYGYTF	TGTGCCAGCAGCTTAGTTTATCCTTCGGAGTATGGCTACACCTTC
few	NA	TRBV2	TRBJ2-5	CASSRDYQETQYF	TGTGCCAGCAGTCGGGACTACCAAGAGACCCAGTACTTC
NA	NA	TRBV28	TRBJ1-2	CASRLDQDHTF	TGTGCCAGCAGACTAGACCAGGACCACACCTTC
NA	TRBD1	TRBV6-1	TRBJ2-1	CASSDSVTGNEQFF	TGTGCCAGCAGTGATTCGGTGACAGGGAATGAGCAGTTCTTC
NA	NA	TRBV27	TRBJ2-2	CASSFWGMRTGELFF	TGTGCCAGCAGTTTTTGGGGAATGAGAACCGGGGAGCTGTTTTTT
few	NA	TRBV30	TRBJ1-1	CAWTSYGPGAFF	TGTGCCTGGACCTCATACGGGCCTGGAGCTTTCTTT
NA	TRBD1	TRBV19	TRBJ1-2	CASSITRTGRYGYTF	TGTGCCAGTAGTATTACCAGGACAGGGAGATATGGCTACACCTTC
NA	TRBD1	TRBV5-1	TRBJ1-2	CASSLGQGNYGYTF	TGCGCCAGCAGCCTCGGACAGGGTAACTATGGCTACACCTTC
NA	NA	TRBV20-1	TRBJ1-2	CSARSADGYTF	TGCAGTGCTAGGTCGGCGGATGGCTACACCTTC
NA	NA	TRBV5-1	TRBJ2-3	CASSPQGPGTDTQYF	TGCGCCAGCAGCCCACAGGGTCCTGGCACAGATACGCAGTATTTT
NA	NA	TRBV5-1	TRBJ2-7	CASSRTTYEQYF	TGCGCCAGCAGCCGCACGACCTACGAGCAGTACTTC
once	TRBD2	TRBV11-3	TRBJ2-3	CASSLGLAGSTDTQYF	TGTGCCAGCAGCTTAGGACTAGCGGGAAGCACAGATACGCAGTATTTT
NA	TRBD1	TRBV2	TRBJ2-5	CASSDQTGKQETQYF	TGTGCCAGCAGTGACCAGACAGGGAAACAAGAGACCCAGTACTTC
NA	TRBD2	TRBV30	TRBJ2-7	CAWSPLSKSSSGPSYEQYF	TGTGCCTGGAGTCCACTCTCTAAGAGTTCTAGCGGCCCCAGCTACGAGCAGTACTTC
NA	NA	TRBV2	TRBJ2-7	CASSFSGGTYEQYF	TGTGCCAGCAGTTTTTCGGGCGGAACCTACGAGCAGTACTTC
NA	NA	TRBV11-2	TRBJ2-5	CASSLMGSYQETQYF	TGTGCCAGCAGCTTAATGGGTAGCTACCAAGAGACCCAGTACTTC
NA	NA	TRBV2	TRBJ2-5	CASSEAQGRETQYF	TGTGCCAGCAGTGAAGCGCAGGGTAGGGAGACCCAGTACTTC
NA	NA	TRBV7-8	TRBJ2-1	CASSFPGIINEQFF	TGTGCCAGCAGCTTCCCCGGGATCATAAATGAGCAGTTCTTC
NA	NA	TRBV2	TRBJ2-3	CASSPAADTQYF	TGTGCCAGCTCCCCAGCCGCGGATACGCAGTATTTT
NA	NA	TRBV28	TRBJ1-3	CASSLGGGTGNTIYF	TGTGCCAGCAGTTTAGGAGGGGGGACTGGAAACACCATATATTTT
NA	NA	TRBV19	TRBJ2-5	CASSMELGPETQYF	TGTGCCAGTAGTATGGAATTGGGGCCGGAGACCCAGTACTTC
NA	NA	TRBV7-2	TRBJ2-5	CASSLDGLLKTQYF	TGTGCCAGCAGCTTAGACGGACTACTGAAGACCCAGTACTTC
NA	NA	TRBV4-1	TRBJ1-5	CASSQGRLPENQPQHF	TGCGCCAGCAGCCAAGGGAGGTTGCCGGAGAATCAGCCCCAGCATTTT
NA	TRBD1	TRBV28	TRBJ1-1	CASTPDRVGTEAFF	TGTGCCAGCACCCCGGACAGGGTGGGCACTGAAGCTTTCTTT
NA	NA	TRBV28	TRBJ1-4	CATREGATNEKLFF	TGTGCCACTCGGGAGGGAGCAACTAATGAAAAACTGTTTTTT
NA	NA	TRBV10-3	TRBJ2-1	CAIGVYNEQFF	TGTGCCATCGGGGTATACAATGAGCAGTTCTTC
NA	NA	TRBV5-4	TRBJ2-7	CASRGANSYEQYF	TGTGCCAGCAGGGGGGCAAACTCCTACGAGCAGTACTTC
NA	TRBD2	TRBV5-6	TRBJ2-5	CASSGTSFETQYF	TGTGCCAGCAGCGGGACTAGTTTTGAGACCCAGTACTTC
NA	NA	TRBV6-6	TRBJ1-2	CASEGYGYTF	TGTGCCAGCGAGGGTTATGGCTACACCTTC
NA	TRBD1	TRBV28	TRBJ1-2	CASSNPTGVLPNYGYTF	TGTGCCAGCAGTAACCCGACAGGGGTCCTACCGAACTATGGCTACACCTTC
NA	TRBD1	TRBV28	TRBJ1-6	CASSTGQLDYNSPLHF	TGTGCCAGCAGTACGGGACAGCTGGACTATAATTCACCCCTCCACTTT
NA	TRBD2	TRBV9	TRBJ2-5	CASSSRTSGKHETQYF	TGTGCCAGCAGCTCCCGGACTAGCGGGAAACACGAGACCCAGTACTTC
NA	TRBD1	TRBV6-1	TRBJ1-1	CASRTTGTLAFF	TGTGCCAGCAGGACGACAGGGACCCTGGCTTTCTTT
NA	NA	TRBV6-5	TRBJ1-6	CASSLNAGTYNSPLHF	TGTGCCAGCAGTTTAAACGCCGGAACTTATAATTCACCCCTCCACTTT
NA	TRBD2	TRBV7-2	TRBJ2-2	CASSPVGLAGNTGELFF	TGTGCCAGCAGTCCCGTCGGGCTAGCGGGTAACACCGGGGAGCTGTTTTTT
NA	TRBD2	TRBV19	TRBJ2-5	CASSPGLAGGPGRETQYF	TGTGCCAGTAGTCCGGGACTAGCGGGGGGGCCCGGTAGGGAGACCCAGTACTTC
NA	NA	TRBV5-4	TRBJ1-1	CASSLGSLQGTWMNTEAFF	TGTGCCAGCAGCTTGGGGTCGTTGCAGGGAACTTGGATGAACACTGAAGCTTTCTTT
NA	TRBD1	TRBV29-1	TRBJ1-1	CSVGQGNTEAFF	TGCAGCGTGGGACAGGGGAACACTGAAGCTTTCTTT
NA	TRBD1	TRBV18	TRBJ1-4	CASSPTGEREKLFF	TGTGCCAGCTCACCTACAGGGGAAAGGGAAAAACTGTTTTTT
NA	NA	TRBV6-5	TRBJ2-3	CASRSPSVGDTQYF	TGTGCCAGCAGATCCCCCTCCGTAGGAGATACGCAGTATTTT
NA	NA	TRBV6-6	TRBJ2-7	CASSYGQGEYEQYF	TGTGCCAGCAGTTACGGTCAGGGCGAATACGAGCAGTACTTC